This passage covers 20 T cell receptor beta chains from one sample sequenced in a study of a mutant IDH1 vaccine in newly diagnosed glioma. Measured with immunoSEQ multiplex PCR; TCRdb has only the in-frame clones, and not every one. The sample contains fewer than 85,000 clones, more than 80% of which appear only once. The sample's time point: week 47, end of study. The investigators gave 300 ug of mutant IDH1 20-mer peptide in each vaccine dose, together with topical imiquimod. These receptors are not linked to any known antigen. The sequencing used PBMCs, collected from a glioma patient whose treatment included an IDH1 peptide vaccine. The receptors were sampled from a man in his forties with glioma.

CDR3: CASSIVGWSGEQFF. CDR3 bases: TGTGCCAGTAGTATTGTTGGCTGGAGCGGTGAGCAGTTCTTC. The chain couples TRBV19 to TRBJ2-1, with D possibly being TRBD2 (5 bases). Per germline, CDR1 LNHDA and CDR2 SQIVND (reference sequence). This CDR3 contains 14 residues. Trimming shortened V by 3 bases and J by 9 bases, and 15 bases separated the two germline ends.

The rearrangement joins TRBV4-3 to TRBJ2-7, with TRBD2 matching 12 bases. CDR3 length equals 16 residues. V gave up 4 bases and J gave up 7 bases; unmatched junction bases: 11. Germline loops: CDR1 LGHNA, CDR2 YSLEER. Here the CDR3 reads CASSPGTSGRGEEQYF. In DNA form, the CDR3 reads TGCGCCAGCAGCCCAGGGACTAGCGGGCGAGGGGAGGAGCAGTACTTC.

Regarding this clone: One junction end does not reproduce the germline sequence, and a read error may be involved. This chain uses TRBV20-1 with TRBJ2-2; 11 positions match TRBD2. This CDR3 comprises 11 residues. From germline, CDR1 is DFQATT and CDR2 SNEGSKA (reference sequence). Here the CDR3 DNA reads TGCAGTGCTGACCTAGCGGGGGGGCTGTTTTTT. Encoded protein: CSADLAGGLFF.

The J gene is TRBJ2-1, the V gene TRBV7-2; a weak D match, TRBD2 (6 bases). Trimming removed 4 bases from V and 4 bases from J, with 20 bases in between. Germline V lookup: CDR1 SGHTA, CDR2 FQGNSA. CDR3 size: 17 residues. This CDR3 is CASSSPFGGSVYNEQFF. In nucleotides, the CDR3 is TGTGCCAGCAGCTCCCCCTTTGGGGGGAGTGTATACAATGAGCAGTTCTTC.

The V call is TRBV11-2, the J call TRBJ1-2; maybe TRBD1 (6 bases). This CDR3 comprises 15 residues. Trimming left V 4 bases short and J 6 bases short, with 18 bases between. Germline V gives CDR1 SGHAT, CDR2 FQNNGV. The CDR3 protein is CASSSTRGPADGYTF. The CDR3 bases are TGTGCCAGCAGCTCCACTCGGGGGCCTGCCGATGGCTACACCTTC.

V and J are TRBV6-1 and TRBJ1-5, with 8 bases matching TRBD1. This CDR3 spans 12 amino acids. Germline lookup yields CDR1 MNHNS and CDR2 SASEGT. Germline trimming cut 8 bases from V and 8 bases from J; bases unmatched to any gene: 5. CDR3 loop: CASRQGKEPQHF. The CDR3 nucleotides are TGTGCCAGCCGACAGGGGAAGGAGCCCCAGCATTTT.

The CDR3 DNA is TGTGCCAGCTTAGCGGGGGGGGCCTCGGATACGCAGTATTTT. Protein: CASLAGGASDTQYF. The J gene is TRBJ2-3, the V gene TRBV19; TRBD2 agrees at 11 bases. Germline V CDR1 and CDR2: LNHDA, SQIVND (reference sequence). This CDR3 has 14 residues. The junction had 8 bases not matched to a gene; V was cut back by 9 bases and J by 6 bases.

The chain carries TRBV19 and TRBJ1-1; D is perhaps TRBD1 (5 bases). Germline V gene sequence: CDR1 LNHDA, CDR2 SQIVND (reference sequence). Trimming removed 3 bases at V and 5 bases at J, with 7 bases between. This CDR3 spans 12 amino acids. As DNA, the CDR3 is TGTGCCAGTAGTATGGAGGGGACTGAAGCTTTCTTT. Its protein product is CASSMEGTEAFF.

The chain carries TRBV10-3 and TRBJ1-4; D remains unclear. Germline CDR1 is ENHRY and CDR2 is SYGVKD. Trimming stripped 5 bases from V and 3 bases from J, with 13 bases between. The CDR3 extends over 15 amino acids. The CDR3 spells CAISSYTGSNEKLFF. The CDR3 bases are TGTGCCATCAGTTCCTACACTGGTTCTAATGAAAAACTGTTTTTT.

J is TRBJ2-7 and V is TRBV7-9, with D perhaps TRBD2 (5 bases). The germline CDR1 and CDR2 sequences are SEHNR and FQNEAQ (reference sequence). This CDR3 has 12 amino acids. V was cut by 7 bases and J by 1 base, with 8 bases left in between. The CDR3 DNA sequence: TGTGCCAGCAACGGGGATTCCTACGAGCAGTACTTC. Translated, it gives CASNGDSYEQYF.

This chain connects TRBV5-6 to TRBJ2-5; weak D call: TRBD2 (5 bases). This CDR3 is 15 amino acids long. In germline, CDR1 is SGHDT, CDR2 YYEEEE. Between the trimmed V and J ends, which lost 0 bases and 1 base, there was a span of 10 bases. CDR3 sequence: CASSLESGSQETQYF. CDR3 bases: TGTGCCAGCAGCTTGGAATCGGGGTCCCAAGAGACCCAGTACTTC.

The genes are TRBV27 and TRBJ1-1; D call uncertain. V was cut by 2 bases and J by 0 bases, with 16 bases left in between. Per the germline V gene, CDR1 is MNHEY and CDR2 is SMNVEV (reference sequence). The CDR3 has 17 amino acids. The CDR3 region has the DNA TGTGCCAGCAGTTTACGAGTTAACAGTGGGATGAACACTGAAGCTTTCTTT. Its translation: CASSLRVNSGMNTEAFF.

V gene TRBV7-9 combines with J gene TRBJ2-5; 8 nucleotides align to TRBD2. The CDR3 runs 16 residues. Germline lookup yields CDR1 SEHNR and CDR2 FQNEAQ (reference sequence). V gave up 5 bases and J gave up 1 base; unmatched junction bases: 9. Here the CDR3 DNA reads TGTGCCAGCAGCGCGGGGGGCAGGGCCTTCCAAGAGACCCAGTACTTC. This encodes CASSAGGRAFQETQYF.

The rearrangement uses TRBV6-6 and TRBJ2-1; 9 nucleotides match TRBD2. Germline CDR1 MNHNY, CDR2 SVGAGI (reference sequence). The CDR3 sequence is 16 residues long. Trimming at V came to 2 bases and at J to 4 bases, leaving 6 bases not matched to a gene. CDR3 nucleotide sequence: TGTGCCAGCAGTTACCAAACTAGCGGGCTTTACAATGAGCAGTTCTTC. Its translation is CASSYQTSGLYNEQFF.

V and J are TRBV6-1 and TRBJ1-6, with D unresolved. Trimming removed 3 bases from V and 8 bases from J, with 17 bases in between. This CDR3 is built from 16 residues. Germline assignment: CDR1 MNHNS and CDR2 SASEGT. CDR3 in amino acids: CASSESLGYSDSPLHF. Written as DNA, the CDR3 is TGTGCCAGCAGTGAGTCTCTAGGGTATTCAGATTCACCCCTCCACTTT.

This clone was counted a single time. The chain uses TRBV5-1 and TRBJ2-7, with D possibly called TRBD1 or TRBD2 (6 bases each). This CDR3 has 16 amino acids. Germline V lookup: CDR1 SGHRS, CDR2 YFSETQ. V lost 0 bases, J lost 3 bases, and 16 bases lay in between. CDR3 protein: CASSLAMGGLFYEQYF. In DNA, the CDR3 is TGCGCCAGCAGCTTGGCCATGGGGGGCCTCTTCTACGAGCAGTACTTC.

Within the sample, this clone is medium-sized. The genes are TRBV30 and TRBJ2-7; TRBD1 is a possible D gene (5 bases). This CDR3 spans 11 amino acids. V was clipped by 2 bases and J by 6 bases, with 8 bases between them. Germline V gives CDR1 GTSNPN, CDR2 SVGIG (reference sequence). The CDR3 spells CAWSKGLEQYF. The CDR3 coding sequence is TGTGCCTGGAGTAAGGGGCTCGAGCAGTACTTC.

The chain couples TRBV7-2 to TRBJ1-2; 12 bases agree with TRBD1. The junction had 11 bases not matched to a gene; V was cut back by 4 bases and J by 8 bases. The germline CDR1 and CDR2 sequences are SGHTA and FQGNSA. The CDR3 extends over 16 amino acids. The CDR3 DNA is TGTGCCAGCAGCTCGTCAGCGGGACAGGGGGCCGTGGGCTACACCTTC. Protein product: CASSSSAGQGAVGYTF.

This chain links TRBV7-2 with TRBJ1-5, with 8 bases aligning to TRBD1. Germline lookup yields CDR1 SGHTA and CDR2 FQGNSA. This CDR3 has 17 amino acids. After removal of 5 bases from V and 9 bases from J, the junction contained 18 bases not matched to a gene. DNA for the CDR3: TGTGCCAGCAGCCCGGACAGGGCTCGAGGGCTACAGGGGCCCCAGCATTTT. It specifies CASSPDRARGLQGPQHF.

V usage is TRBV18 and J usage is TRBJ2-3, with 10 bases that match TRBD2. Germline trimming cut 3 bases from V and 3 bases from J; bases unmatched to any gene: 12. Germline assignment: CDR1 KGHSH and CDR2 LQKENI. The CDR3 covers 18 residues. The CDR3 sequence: CASSPAPLAGVGTDTQYF. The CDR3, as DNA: TGTGCCAGCTCACCGGCCCCCCTAGCGGGGGTAGGTACAGATACGCAGTATTTT.